This T cell receptor beta chain was recovered during a study of cytomegalovirus exposure and HLA in healthy donors. Broader study findings: Analysis was carried out at a later point, and it linked a missense DCLRE1C variant to TCR beta V- and J-gene trimming.

Primers included in the PCR were 60 Vbeta and 13 Jbeta primers. Sequencing used immunoSEQ multiplex PCR; TCRdb keeps in-frame clones, though not all of them. The data show some 110,000 clones, 75% to 80% seen once. V shed 6 bases and J 10 bases; nucleotides not matched to a gene: 5. This CDR3 is built from 11 residues. CDR1 and CDR2 (germline): MNHEY, SMNVEV (reference sequence). Points on this clone: Its antigen remains unidentified.

The source material was PBMCs. J is TRBJ1-1 and V is TRBV27, with 7 positions matching TRBD1. The TCR comes from a man between 35 and 55 years old in good health and CMV-seronegative. The CDR3 loop reads CASSSTGRAFF. Written as DNA, the CDR3 is TGTGCCAGCAGCTCGACAGGGAGAGCTTTCTTT.